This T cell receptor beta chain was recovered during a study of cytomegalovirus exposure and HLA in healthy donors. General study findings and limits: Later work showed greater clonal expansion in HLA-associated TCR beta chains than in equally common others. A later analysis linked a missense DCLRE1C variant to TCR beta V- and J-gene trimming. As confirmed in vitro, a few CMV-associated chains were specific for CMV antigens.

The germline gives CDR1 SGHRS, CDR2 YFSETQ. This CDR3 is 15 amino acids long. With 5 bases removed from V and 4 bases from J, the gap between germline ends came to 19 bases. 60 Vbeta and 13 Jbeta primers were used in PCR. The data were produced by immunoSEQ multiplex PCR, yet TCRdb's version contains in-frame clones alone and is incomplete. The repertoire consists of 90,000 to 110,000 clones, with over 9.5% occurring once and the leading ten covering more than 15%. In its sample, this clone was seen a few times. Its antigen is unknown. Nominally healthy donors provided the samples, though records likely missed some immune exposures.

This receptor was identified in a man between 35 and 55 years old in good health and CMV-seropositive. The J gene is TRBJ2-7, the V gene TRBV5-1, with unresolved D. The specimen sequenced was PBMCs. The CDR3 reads CASRPDGEYLYEQYF. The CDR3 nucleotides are TGCGCCAGCAGACCGGATGGAGAATACCTTTACGAGCAGTACTTC.